One and the same sample provided the 24 T cell receptor beta chains below, sequenced in a study of cytotoxic CD8 clonotypes in ibrutinib-treated CLL. Sequenced by immunoSEQ multiplex PCR; TCRdb stores in-frame clones only, minus some. Counted here are more than 200,000 clones, about four fifths occurring once; the ten biggest clones make up 10% to 12%. Specimen: PBMCs, collected after 12 months of ibrutinib treatment. Receptors were obtained from a human donor with chronic lymphocytic leukemia.

The chain is built from TRBV14 and TRBJ1-5; 8 bases agree with TRBD1. This CDR3 comprises 17 residues. Germline lookup yields CDR1 SGHDN and CDR2 FVKESK. V dropped 5 bases and J dropped 5; count of bases not matched to a gene: 14. CDR3: CASSAGQGEGVDQPQHF. The CDR3 DNA sequence: TGTGCCAGCAGCGCAGGACAGGGAGAGGGCGTGGATCAGCCCCAGCATTTT.

The J gene is TRBJ2-2, the V gene TRBV5-1; no firm D call. V lost 0 bases to trimming and J lost 1 base, with 10 bases between them. Germline V gene lookup returns CDR1 SGHRS and CDR2 YFSETQ. The CDR3 extends over 16 amino acids. This chain's CDR3 is CASSLGTTMNTGELFF. For the CDR3, the DNA is TGCGCCAGCAGCTTGGGCACTACTATGAACACCGGGGAGCTGTTTTTT.

The V gene is TRBV12-5, the J gene TRBJ2-3; 9 bases line up with TRBD1. V lost 7 bases, J lost 4 bases, and 18 bases stayed unmatched. CDR1 LGHNT and CDR2 FRNRAP come from the germline V gene. This CDR3 comprises 18 residues. CDR3 bases: TGTGCTAGTGTCAAATCCGGGACAGGGAACGGCAAGTCAGATACGCAGTATTTT. Translation: CASVKSGTGNGKSDTQYF.

The CDR3 loop reads CASSLGTPNQPQHF. CDR3 sequence (DNA): TGCGCCAGCAGCCTTGGGACGCCCAATCAGCCCCAGCATTTT. V and J are TRBV5-1 and TRBJ1-5, with a weak D call TRBD1 (5 bases). Between the trimmed V and J ends, which lost 4 bases and 3 bases, there was a span of 11 bases. Germline assignment: CDR1 SGHRS and CDR2 YFSETQ. This CDR3 has 14 amino acids.

The V gene is TRBV28, the J gene TRBJ2-1; D might be TRBD1 (6 bases). Between the trimmed V and J ends, which lost 6 bases and 4 bases, there was a span of 19 bases. The CDR3 has 16 amino acids. From germline, CDR1 is MDHEN and CDR2 SYDVKM. This CDR3 is CASSARWGQNYNEQFF. CDR3 DNA sequence: TGTGCCAGCAGCGCCCGGTGGGGACAAAATTACAATGAGCAGTTCTTC.

This clone was observed a handful of times. V usage is TRBV4-1 and J usage is TRBJ2-1; D perhaps matches TRBD2 (6 bases). V lost 0 bases, J lost 3 bases, and 9 bases lay in between. This CDR3 has 15 residues. The germline V gene has CDR1 MGHRA and CDR2 YSYEKL. In DNA form, the CDR3 reads TGCGCCAGCAGCCAAGATTGGACTAACTACAATGAGCAGTTCTTC. It is translated as CASSQDWTNYNEQFF.

The V and J genes are TRBV9 and TRBJ2-1; 12 bases line up with TRBD2. This CDR3 comprises 16 residues. Germline V lookup: CDR1 SGDLS, CDR2 YYNGEE. The V and J ends lost 2 bases and 6 bases, in that order; junction bases with no gene match: 6. The CDR3 spells CASSVSLAGGLNEQFF. As DNA, the CDR3 is TGTGCCAGCAGCGTTAGTCTAGCGGGGGGGCTCAATGAGCAGTTCTTC.

V is TRBV6-1 and J is TRBJ2-1; tentative D call: TRBD2 (5 bases). Germline V lookup: CDR1 MNHNS, CDR2 SASEGT. The ends were cut back, 4 bases at V and 10 bases at J, with 14 bases in the middle. The CDR3 is 13 amino acids. The CDR3 reads CASSGNSGREQFF. In DNA, the CDR3 is TGTGCCAGCAGTGGTAACAGCGGACGGGAGCAGTTCTTC.

V usage is TRBV20-1 and J usage is TRBJ2-3; D call uncertain. This CDR3 is 11 amino acids long. The V end was cut by 3 bases, the J end by 5 bases, with 6 bases between. The germline gives CDR1 DFQATT, CDR2 SNEGSKA (reference sequence). The CDR3 spells CSASWGDTQYF. The DNA for the CDR3 is TGCAGTGCTAGTTGGGGAGATACGCAGTATTTT.

J is TRBJ2-3 and V is TRBV10-3; 9 bases align to TRBD2. V gave up 3 bases and J gave up 5 bases; unmatched junction bases: 6. Per the germline V gene, CDR1 is ENHRY and CDR2 is SYGVKD. CDR3 size: 15 residues. DNA for the CDR3: TGTGCCATCAGTGACTCGACTAGCGGAGGAGATACGCAGTATTTT. This encodes CAISDSTSGGDTQYF.

V is TRBV6-5 and J is TRBJ1-1; D is perhaps TRBD1 (5 bases). Germline-derived CDR1 and CDR2 are MNHEY and SVGAGI. The CDR3 runs 14 residues. Trimming took 5 bases from V and 4 from J, leaving 14 bases between them. The CDR3 reads CASSPSGGATEAFF. The CDR3 region has the DNA TGTGCCAGCAGTCCCTCGGGAGGGGCCACTGAAGCTTTCTTT.

V and J are TRBV19 and TRBJ1-6, with TRBD1 as a possible D gene (6 bases). V lost 7 bases and J 9 bases, leaving 16 bases between the germline ends. The V gene's germline CDR1 is LNHDA and CDR2 SQIVND (reference sequence). This CDR3 comprises 14 residues. CDR3 loop: CASKSRGASSPLHF. CDR3 sequence (DNA): TGTGCCAGTAAAAGCCGGGGGGCGAGTTCACCCCTCCACTTT.

The chain recombines TRBV2 with TRBJ1-1; D not certain. Looked up from germline, CDR1 is SNHLY and CDR2 is FYNNEI. The V end was cut by 8 bases, the J end by 7 bases, with 14 bases between. This CDR3 region has 12 residues. The CDR3 region is CASAAGDNEAFF. CDR3 nucleotides: TGTGCCAGCGCGGCTGGAGACAATGAAGCTTTCTTT. Based on the CDR3 plus reference TRBV2 and TRBJ1-1, the full variable domain is EPEVTQTPSHQVTQMGQEVILRCVPISNHLYFYWYRQILGQKVEFLVSFYNNEISEKSEIFDDQFSVERPDGSNFTLKIRSTKLEDSAMYFCASAAGDNEAFFGQGTRLTVV.

The chain combines TRBV5-6 with TRBJ1-2; 7 bases match TRBD1. Germline V lookup: CDR1 SGHDT, CDR2 YYEEEE. J gave up 7 bases and V 1 base, and 10 bases lay outside the gene matches. The CDR3 extends over 15 amino acids. CDR3 residues: CASSLYAGGFFGYTF. DNA of the CDR3: TGTGCCAGCAGCTTGTATGCAGGGGGTTTTTTTGGCTACACCTTC.

The gene calls are TRBV13 and TRBJ2-3, with 10 bases aligning to TRBD2. V lost 5 bases and J lost 1; bases outside the gene matches: 15. CDR1 and CDR2 from the germline V gene are PRHDT and FYEKMQ (reference sequence). The CDR3 runs to 19 residues. This CDR3 reads CASSGPGSGGAGGTDTQYF. CDR3 nucleotides: TGTGCCAGCAGCGGCCCGGGGAGCGGGGGGGCGGGCGGCACAGATACGCAGTATTTT.

The chain has TRBV19 and TRBJ2-7; tentative D call: TRBD1 (5 bases). V lost 6 bases, J lost 0 bases, and 12 bases lay in between. There are 14 residues in the CDR3. Germline loops: CDR1 LNHDA, CDR2 SQIVND (reference sequence). CDR3 nucleotides: TGTGCCAGTAGCTCACAGGCCCTCTCCTACGAGCAGTACTTC. Its translation: CASSSQALSYEQYF.

V and J are TRBV11-3 and TRBJ2-1; D is possibly TRBD1 (5 bases). The germline gives CDR1 SGHNT, CDR2 YENEEA. The V gene lost 3 bases and the J gene lost 6 bases, with 6 bases spanning the gap. This CDR3 region has 12 residues. The CDR3 loop is CASSLQGNEQFF. In DNA form, the CDR3 reads TGTGCCAGCAGCTTGCAGGGCAATGAGCAGTTCTTC.

The V and J genes are TRBV15 and TRBJ2-7; 8 bases map to TRBD2. This CDR3 has 15 residues. V lost 3 bases to trimming and J lost 4 bases; unmatched junction nucleotides: 8. Germline assignment: CDR1 LNHNV and CDR2 YYDKDF (reference sequence). The CDR3, as DNA: TGTGCCACCAGCAGTGGTTTAGCGGGAAGGTACGAGCAGTACTTC. Encoded protein: CATSSGLAGRYEQYF. The variable domain in full, with the rest retrieved from reference TRBV15 and TRBJ2-7, is DAMVIQNPRYQVTQFGKPVTLSCSQTLNHNVMYWYQQKSSQAPKLLFHYYDKDFNNEADTPDNFQSRRPNTSFCFLDIRSPGLGDTAMYLCATSSGLAGRYEQYFGPGTRLTVT.

This sequence joins TRBV27 and TRBJ2-1, with 11 bases lining up with TRBD2. The CDR3 loop spans 15 amino acids. Germline lookup yields CDR1 MNHEY and CDR2 SMNVEV (reference sequence). J was trimmed by 4 bases and V by 5 bases; bases with no gene match: 4. The CDR3 DNA follows: TGTGCCAGCAGTCCTCTAGCGGGGGGTTACAATGAGCAGTTCTTC. Its protein is CASSPLAGGYNEQFF.

This rearrangement joins TRBV19 to TRBJ2-2, with D tentatively TRBD1 (6 bases). Germline loops: CDR1 LNHDA, CDR2 SQIVND (reference sequence). The CDR3 consists of 15 residues. Trimming removed 3 bases at V and 5 bases at J, with 13 bases between. The CDR3 region is CASSIRQAGTGELFF. The CDR3 nucleotides read TGTGCCAGTAGTATCAGACAGGCCGGGACCGGGGAGCTGTTTTTT.

The V and J genes are TRBV4-2 and TRBJ2-1; either TRBD1 or TRBD2 may fit D (6 bases each). The CDR3 runs to 17 residues. The V gene lost 1 base and the J gene lost 5 bases, with 18 bases spanning the gap. The germline V gene has CDR1 LGHNA and CDR2 YNFKEQ. CDR3 sequence (DNA): TGTGCCAGCAGCCAAGCCCAAGGGGGGAGCCATAACAATGAGCAGTTCTTC. It is translated as CASSQAQGGSHNNEQFF.

The chain joins TRBV6-1 to TRBJ1-5; D ambiguous. Per germline, CDR1 MNHNS and CDR2 SASEGT. V was pared by 7 bases and J by 0 bases, with 7 bases between. This CDR3 has 13 amino acids. This CDR3 reads CASILSSNQPQHF. CDR3 sequence (DNA): TGTGCCAGCATCTTATCTAGCAATCAGCCCCAGCATTTT.

CDR3 loop: CASSPGANPSTDTQYF. As DNA, the CDR3 is TGTGCCAGCAGCCCGGGGGCAAATCCTAGCACAGATACGCAGTATTTT. The chain employs TRBV7-3 and TRBJ2-3; D is tentatively TRBD1 or TRBD2 (6 bases each). The germline CDR1 and CDR2 sequences are SGHTA and FQGTGA. The V end was cut by 5 bases, the J end by 0 bases, with 15 bases between. This CDR3 has 16 amino acids.

The chain recombines TRBV10-3 with TRBJ1-2; 7 bases fit TRBD1. The trim removed 2 bases at V and 4 bases at J, leaving 7 bases unmatched. CDR3 length: 15 amino acids. CDR1 and CDR2 from the germline V gene are ENHRY and SYGVKD. The CDR3 DNA is TGTGCCATCAGTGAGATATTCGGGACAGCCTATGGCTACACCTTC. Its translation: CAISEIFGTAYGYTF.